This T cell receptor (beta chain) was captured by sequencing in a study of blood T cell repertoires in COVID-19. Study processing details: Amplification of reference gene primers provided the estimated nucleated cell counts. Libraries were prepared by immunoSEQ multiplex PCR; TCRdb keeps only in-frame clonotypes and omits some of them. The V and J calls and clone size are taken from that table; D and trimming were inferred from the DNA. The profile covers some 190,000 clones, with 84% appearing a single time and 5% to 6.5% taken by the ten largest. The germline CDR1 and CDR2 sequences are SGHRS and YFSETQ. V was clipped by 2 bases and J by 1 base, with 12 bases between them. This CDR3 is built from 16 residues.

Sequences were obtained from peripheral blood. This sequence was found in a woman in her sixties or seventies with active or convalescent COVID-19. The chain has TRBV5-1 and TRBJ2-2; a weak D match, TRBD1 (6 bases). In DNA, the CDR3 is TGCGCCAGCAGCTTTGCAGGGGCCGGGAACACCGGGGAGCTGTTTTTT. Its translation is CASSFAGAGNTGELFF. The full variable domain, rest sourced from reference TRBV5-1 and TRBJ2-2, is KAGVTQTPRYLIKTRGQQVTLSCSPISGHRSVSWYQQTPGQGLQFLFEYFSETQRNKGNFPGRFSGRQFSNSRSEMNVSTLELGDSALYLCASSFAGAGNTGELFFGEGSRLTVL.